This T cell receptor beta chain was observed in a study of shared clonotypes between healthy human individuals. It was across several immunoSEQ plates that each subset's genomic DNA was evenly split. Replicate PCRs for unsorted PBMC used about 0.3 ug DNA (approximately 30,000 T cell genomes). Method: immunoSEQ multiplex PCR; TCRdb's copy keeps in-frame clones and lacks some. The sample includes about half a million clones, around 73% of them seen just once. All of the donors resided in Nashville, Tennessee, and each was a Caucasian adult. Study-level findings and limits: The authors expected sequencing depth to affect clonotype sharing among donors.

Deletions cut 2 bases from V and 2 bases from J, with 7 bases between. The CDR3 totals 14 residues. Germline loops: CDR1 MDHEN, CDR2 SYDVKM. A note on this clone: The antigen is undetermined. This same CDR3 is encoded by further DNA sequences in the sample.

The TCR originated in a woman between 35 and 50 years old in good health. Some clones in this sample may be carry-over from other donors' samples. The chain combines TRBV28 with TRBJ1-5, with a possible D match to TRBD1 (5 bases). Specimen: PBMCs. The CDR3 coding sequence is TGTGCCAGCAGTTTAGGACAACGCAATCAGCCCCAGCATTTT. Its translation is CASSLGQRNQPQHF.